The next 6 T cell receptor beta chains were all read from a single sample in a study of CD8 T cells in Susac syndrome. Reverse transcription of roughly 0.5 to 1 ug RNA was carried out with random hexamers. TCRdb itself ran the immunoSEQ multiplex PCR reads through MiXCR, one entry per CDR3 protein. The sample holds 200,000 to 300,000 distinct CDR3 sequences; almost 97% are singletons and the top ten take around 0.1%. Sample: CD4+ T cells from PBMCs. The receptors here all came from a human donor with Susac syndrome.

The chain joins TRBV6-1 to TRBJ2-1, with D perhaps TRBD2 (6 bases). The CDR3 has 16 amino acids. V was clipped by 5 bases and J by 6 bases, with 20 bases between them. Germline V gene data show CDR1 as MNHNS and CDR2 as SASEGT. The chain's CDR3 is CASSKGSGGTFNEQFF. The CDR3 DNA is TGTGCCAGCAGTAAAGGTAGCGGAGGGACTTTCAATGAGCAGTTCTTC.

The rearrangement joins TRBV7-9 to TRBJ2-5; TRBD2 matches 11 bases. The CDR3 is 15 amino acids. J lost 4 bases, V lost 3 bases, and 4 bases had no gene match. The germline CDR1 and CDR2 sequences are SEHNR and FQNEAQ (reference sequence). The DNA for the CDR3 is TGTGCCAGCAGCTTCTCCGGGACTAGCGGAGAGACCCAGTACTTC. Translated, it gives CASSFSGTSGETQYF.

J is TRBJ2-6 and V is TRBV5-6; a weak D match, TRBD1 (5 bases). Germline V gene sequence: CDR1 SGHDT, CDR2 YYEEEE. The V and J ends lost 2 bases and 0 bases respectively, with 9 bases between them. CDR3 length: 16 amino acids. In nucleotides, the CDR3 is TGTGCCAGCAGCTTTGGACACAACTCTGGGGCCAACGTCCTGACTTTC. This encodes CASSFGHNSGANVLTF.

The chain uses TRBV20-1 and TRBJ2-7; no clear D. Germline CDR1 and CDR2: DFQATT and SNEGSKA (reference sequence). The ends were cut back, 3 bases at V and 3 bases at J, with 6 bases in the middle. The CDR3 spans 11 residues. CDR3 sequence: CSASPNYEQYF. CDR3 bases: TGCAGTGCTAGCCCCAACTACGAGCAGTACTTC.

The chain uses TRBV28 and TRBJ2-3; the match to TRBD1 covers 9 bases. The CDR3 totals 18 residues. Germline CDR1 and CDR2: MDHEN and SYDVKM. The ends lost 6 bases at V and 4 bases at J; junction bases unmatched: 17. CDR3 nucleotide sequence: TGTGCCAGCAGCCCCAACCGGGACAGGGCTGGGAGGGCAGATACGCAGTATTTT. Protein: CASSPNRDRAGRADTQYF.

This chain uses TRBV20-1 with TRBJ2-3, with TRBD2 matching 13 bases. V lost 6 bases and J lost 14; bases outside the gene matches: 26. This CDR3 comprises 18 residues. Germline V CDR1 and CDR2: DFQATT, SNEGSKA (reference sequence). The CDR3 is CSAHGLGLAGTAQIRWYF. The CDR3 coding sequence is TGCAGTGCCCACGGTTTGGGACTAGCGGGGACTGCACAGATACGCTGGTATTTT.